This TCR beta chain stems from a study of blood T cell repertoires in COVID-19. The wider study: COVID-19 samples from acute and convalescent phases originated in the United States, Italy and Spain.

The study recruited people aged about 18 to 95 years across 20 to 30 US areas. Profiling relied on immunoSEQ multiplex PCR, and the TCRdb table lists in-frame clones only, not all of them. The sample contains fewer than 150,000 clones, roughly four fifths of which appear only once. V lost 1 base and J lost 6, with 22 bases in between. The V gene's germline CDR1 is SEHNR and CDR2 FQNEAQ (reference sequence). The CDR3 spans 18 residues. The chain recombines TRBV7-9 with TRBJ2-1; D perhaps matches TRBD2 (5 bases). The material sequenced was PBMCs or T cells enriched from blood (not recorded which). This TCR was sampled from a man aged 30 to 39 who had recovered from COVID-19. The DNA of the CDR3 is TGTGCCAGCAGCTTAGATGGTCGGGGAAGGTTGATAGCCAATGAGCAGTTCTTC. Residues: CASSLDGRGRLIANEQFF. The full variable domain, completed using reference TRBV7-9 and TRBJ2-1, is DTGVSQNPRHKITKRGQNVTFRCDPISEHNRLYWYRQTLGQGPEFLTYFQNEAQLEKSRLLSDRFSAERPKGSFSTLEIQRTEQGDSAMYLCASSLDGRGRLIANEQFFGPGTRLTVL.